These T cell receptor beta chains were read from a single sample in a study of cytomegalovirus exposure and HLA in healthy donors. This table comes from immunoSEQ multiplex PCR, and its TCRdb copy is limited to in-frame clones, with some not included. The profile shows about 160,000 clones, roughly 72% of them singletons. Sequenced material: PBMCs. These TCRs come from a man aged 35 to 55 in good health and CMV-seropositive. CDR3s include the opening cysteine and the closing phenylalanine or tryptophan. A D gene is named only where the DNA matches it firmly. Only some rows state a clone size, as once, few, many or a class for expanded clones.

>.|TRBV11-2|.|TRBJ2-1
TGTGCCAGCAGCTTAGACGTCGCGGAGAATGAGCAGTTCTTC
CASSLDVAENEQFF
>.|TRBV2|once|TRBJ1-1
TGTGCCAGCAGTCTGAACGCGGTAATGAACACTGAAGCTTTCTTT
CASSLNAVMNTEAFF
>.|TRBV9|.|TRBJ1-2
TGTGCCAGCAGCATCTCGACAGGACCTAACTATGGCTACACCTTC
CASSISTGPNYGYTF
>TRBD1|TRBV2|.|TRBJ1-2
TGTGCCAGCAGTGCCCCCGGGGGAGGACAGGGGGCGCGTGGCTACACCTTC
CASSAPGGGQGARGYTF
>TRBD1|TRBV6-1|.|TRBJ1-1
TGTGCCAGCAGGCTGGACAGGGTGAACACTGAAGCTTTCTTT
CASRLDRVNTEAFF
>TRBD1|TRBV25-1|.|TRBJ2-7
TGTGCCAGCGCGCGGGACAGGTACTACGAGCAGTACTTC
CASARDRYYEQYF
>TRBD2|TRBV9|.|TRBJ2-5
TGTGCCAGCAGCGTAGGGACTAGCGGTCGTGACCGGACCCAGTACTTC
CASSVGTSGRDRTQYF
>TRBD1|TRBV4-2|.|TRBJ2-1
TGTGCCAGCAGCCGGATAAGGACAGGGAGCTCCTACAATGAGCAGTTCTTC
CASSRIRTGSSYNEQFF
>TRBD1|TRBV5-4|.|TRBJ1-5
TGTGCCAGCAGCTCTCCGTGGGGGACAGGGGGTAGACAGCCCCAGCATTTT
CASSSPWGTGGRQPQHF
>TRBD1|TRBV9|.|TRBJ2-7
TGTGCCAGCAGCGGGGGGACAGGGGATACCTACGAGCAGTACTTC
CASSGGTGDTYEQYF
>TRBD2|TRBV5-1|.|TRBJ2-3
TGCGCCAGCAGCCCACTAGCGGGGCTCACAGATACGCAGTATTTT
CASSPLAGLTDTQYF
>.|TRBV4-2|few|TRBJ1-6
TGTGCCAGCAGCCAATTTTCCCCCAGGGTTGGTAATTCACCCCTCCACTTT
CASSQFSPRVGNSPLHF
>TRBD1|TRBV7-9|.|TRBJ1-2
TGTTCCAGCAGCTTAGTGGACAGGGGCGGCTATGGCTACACCTTC
CSSSLVDRGGYGYTF
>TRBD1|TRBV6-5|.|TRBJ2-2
TGTGCCAGCAGTTACCGGACAGGGTTCACCGGGGAGCTGTTTTTT
CASSYRTGFTGELFF
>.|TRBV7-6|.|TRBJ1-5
TGTGCCAGCAGCTTAGACGGTAGCAATCAGCCCCAGCATTTT
CASSLDGSNQPQHF
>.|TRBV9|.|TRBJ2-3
TGTGCCAGCAGCGTAGCTTCGGGCACAGATACGCAGTATTTT
CASSVASGTDTQYF
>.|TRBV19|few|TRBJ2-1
TGTGCCAGTAGTCTTTCGGGACTCCCGGATGAGCAGTTCTTC
CASSLSGLPDEQFF
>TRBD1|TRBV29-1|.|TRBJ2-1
TGCAGCGCGGTCAGGGGGCAAAATGAGCAGTTCTTC
CSAVRGQNEQFF
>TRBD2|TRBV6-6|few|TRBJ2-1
TGTGCCAGCAGTCCCTGGACTAGCGGGCCTCCTTTCTTC
CASSPWTSGPPFF
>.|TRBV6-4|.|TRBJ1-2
TGTGCCAGCAGTGACGGGCCAGGGGACTATGGCTACACCTTC
CASSDGPGDYGYTF
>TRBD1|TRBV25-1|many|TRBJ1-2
TGTGCCAGCTCGGGACAGGGAGGTGGCTACACCTTC
CASSGQGGGYTF
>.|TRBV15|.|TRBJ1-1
TGTGCCACCAGCAGAGATACAGGACCGACTCAAGCTTTCTTT
CATSRDTGPTQAFF
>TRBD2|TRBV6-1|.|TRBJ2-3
TGTGCCAGCAGCCGGACTAGCGGAACAGATACGCAGTATTTT
CASSRTSGTDTQYF
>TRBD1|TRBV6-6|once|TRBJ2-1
TGTGCCAGCAGTTACACTGAGACAGGGAGGTTCTTC
CASSYTETGRFF
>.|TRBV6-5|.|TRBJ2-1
TGTGCCAGCAGTTACTCGGTCGTAGCCTCCTACAATGAGCAGTTCTTC
CASSYSVVASYNEQFF
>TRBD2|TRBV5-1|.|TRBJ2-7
TGCGCCAGCAGCCCCCCGGGGGGCTACGAGCAGTACTTC
CASSPPGGYEQYF
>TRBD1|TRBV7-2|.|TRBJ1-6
TGTGCCAGCAGCTGGAGGGGGCGAGATAATTCACCCCTCCACTTT
CASSWRGRDNSPLHF
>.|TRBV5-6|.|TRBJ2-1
TGTGCCAGCAACACCAGACAGGGAGGCAATGAGCAGTTCTTC
CASNTRQGGNEQFF
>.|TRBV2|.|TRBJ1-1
TGTGCCAGCACCCCCCTGGGCGGGACCACTGAAGCTTTCTTT
CASTPLGGTTEAFF
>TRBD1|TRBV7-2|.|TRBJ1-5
TGTGCCAGCAGCGGACAGGGGCTTAGCAATCAGCCCCAGCATTTT
CASSGQGLSNQPQHF
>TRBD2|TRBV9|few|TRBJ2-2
TGTGCCAGCAGCGTAGAGGCGGGACTAGCGGGGGGTTACACCGGGGAGCTGTTTTTT
CASSVEAGLAGGYTGELFF
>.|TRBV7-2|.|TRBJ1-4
TGTGCCAGCAGCACCCGCGGGGGGGGGCTACGAGAAAAACTGTTTTTT
CASSTRGGGLREKLFF
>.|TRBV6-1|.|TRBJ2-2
TGTGCCAGCAGTGAAGTGCGGGCAGTCGGGGAGCTGTTTTTT
CASSEVRAVGELFF
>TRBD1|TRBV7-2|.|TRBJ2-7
TGTGCCAGCAGCCCTTTTGCGGACAGGGCTCGCGAGCAGTACTTC
CASSPFADRAREQYF
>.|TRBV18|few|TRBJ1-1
TGTGCCAGCTCACCAATGGCAGCCCTAGATGGGAACACTGAAGCTTTCTTT
CASSPMAALDGNTEAFF
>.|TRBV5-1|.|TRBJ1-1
TGCGCCAGCAGCCCAAGCCAGGGAAGGACTGAAGCTTTCTTT
CASSPSQGRTEAFF
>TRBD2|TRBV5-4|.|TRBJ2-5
TGTGCCAGCAGTCCGACTAGCGGGGGGGAGGAGACCCAGTACTTC
CASSPTSGGEETQYF
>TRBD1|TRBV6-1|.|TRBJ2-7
TGTGCCAGCCAGAGGACAGGGGGCTCCTACGAGCAGTACTTC
CASQRTGGSYEQYF
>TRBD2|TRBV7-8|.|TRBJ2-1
TGTGCCAGCAGCTTAGTAGGTGGACTAGCGGGCTTCAATGAGCAGTTCTTC
CASSLVGGLAGFNEQFF
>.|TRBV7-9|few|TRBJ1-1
TGTGCCAGCAGCTTCGGGACATTGAACACTGAAGCTTTCTTT
CASSFGTLNTEAFF
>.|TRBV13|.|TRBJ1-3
TGTGCCAGCAGCTTAGGGGGCGCGAGAGGAAACACCATATATTTT
CASSLGGARGNTIYF
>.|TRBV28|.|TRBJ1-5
TGTGCCAGCATCAACGGAGGGGAGAGCAATCAGCCCCAGCATTTT
CASINGGESNQPQHF
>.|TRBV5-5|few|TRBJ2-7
TGTGCCAGCAGCTTTCTCGGGACATACCACGAGCAGTACTTC
CASSFLGTYHEQYF
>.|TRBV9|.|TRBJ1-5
TGTGCCAGCAGCGTAGCAGAGGGGGGGGCCCAGCATTTT
CASSVAEGGAQHF
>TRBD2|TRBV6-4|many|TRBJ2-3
TGTGCCAGCAGTGACAGCGGGGGGGCAGATACGCAGTATTTT
CASSDSGGADTQYF
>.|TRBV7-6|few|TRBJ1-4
TGTGCCAGCAGCCTCCCCGGACAGACCGAAAAACTGTTTTTT
CASSLPGQTEKLFF
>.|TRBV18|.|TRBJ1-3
TGTGCCAGCTCACCCACCAGGGGTGGTGGAAACACCATATATTTT
CASSPTRGGGNTIYF
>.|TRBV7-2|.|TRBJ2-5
TGTGCCAGCAGCTTGGGGGGGGGCCCCGAGACCCAGTACTTC
CASSLGGGPETQYF
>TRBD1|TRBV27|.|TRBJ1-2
TGTGCCAGCACCCCCCACACAGGGGCGACGGCTAACTATGGCTACACCTTC
CASTPHTGATANYGYTF
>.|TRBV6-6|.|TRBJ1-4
TGTGCCAGCAGTTACCCCCCGGGGGGGGCGCGGGAAAAACTGTTTTTT
CASSYPPGGAREKLFF
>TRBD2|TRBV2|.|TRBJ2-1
TGTGCCAGCAGTGAATCTGGGACTAGCGGGGGGGCCTCCTACAATGAGCAGTTCTTC
CASSESGTSGGASYNEQFF
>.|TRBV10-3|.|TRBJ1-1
TGTGCCATCAGTGAGCTAGGGAGTACTGAAGCTTTCTTT
CAISELGSTEAFF
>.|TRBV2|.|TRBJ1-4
TGTGCCAGCAGTGAAAACGGCGGAGGGAATCAAAAACTGTTTTTT
CASSENGGGNQKLFF